The 5 T cell receptor beta chains given below trace back to one sample, sequenced in a study of cytomegalovirus exposure and HLA in healthy donors. Sequencing used immunoSEQ multiplex PCR; TCRdb keeps in-frame clones, though not all of them. In the table there are 170,000 or so clones, more than 65% of which are singletons. Sequencing was carried out using PBMCs. These receptors all stem from a woman between 18 and 29 years old in good health and CMV-seropositive.

This chain uses TRBV2 with TRBJ1-2; possible D gene TRBD1, 5 bases. CDR1 SNHLY and CDR2 FYNNEI come from the germline V gene. CDR3 length: 15 amino acids. Between the trimmed V and J ends, which lost 0 bases and 7 bases, there was a span of 15 bases. CDR3 sequence: CASSEALGREGGYTF. For the CDR3, the DNA is TGTGCCAGCAGTGAAGCGCTAGGCAGGGAGGGTGGCTACACCTTC.

The DNA of the CDR3 is TGTGCCAGCAGTGGTCGGGGGAGCCGAAGGGACGAGCAGTACTTC. The encoded protein is CASSGRGSRRDEQYF. The chain has TRBV28 and TRBJ2-7; D is perhaps TRBD2 (6 bases). Trimming left V 5 bases short and J 5 bases short, with 19 bases between. This CDR3 has 15 amino acids. The germline V gene has CDR1 MDHEN and CDR2 SYDVKM. The complete variable domain, with remaining parts taken from reference TRBV28 and TRBJ2-7, reads DVKVTQSSRYLVKRTGEKVFLECVQDMDHENMFWYRQDPGLGLRLIYFSYDVKMKEKGDIPEGYSVSREKKERFSLILESASTNQTSMYLCASSGRGSRRDEQYFGPGTRLTVT.

The CDR3 DNA reads as TGTGCCAGCTCCCCCGGTTTCGTGCTAGCGGGGAGGAATGAGCAGTTCTTC. Protein product: CASSPGFVLAGRNEQFF. This rearrangement joins TRBV18 to TRBJ2-1; 9 bases fit TRBD2. The CDR3 covers 17 residues. J gave up 7 bases and V 6 bases, and 16 bases lay outside the gene matches. Germline CDR1 and CDR2: KGHSH and LQKENI.

The V and J genes are TRBV18 and TRBJ2-7, with 11 bases matching TRBD1. Germline trimming cut 7 bases from V and 5 bases from J; bases unmatched to any gene: 4. The CDR3 is 13 amino acids. Germline assignment: CDR1 KGHSH and CDR2 LQKENI. CDR3 region: CASCLGQGDEQYF. CDR3 nucleotides: TGTGCCAGCTGCTTGGGACAGGGGGACGAGCAGTACTTC.

The J gene is TRBJ2-7, the V gene TRBV2; D unclear. CDR3 length: 12 residues. The V gene lost 6 bases and the J gene lost 6 bases, with 12 bases spanning the gap. Germline assignment: CDR1 SNHLY and CDR2 FYNNEI. CDR3 sequence reads: CASRESPAEQYF. The CDR3 bases are TGTGCCAGCAGGGAGAGCCCCGCCGAGCAGTACTTC.